The following is a T cell receptor beta chain sequence with its context. These data come from a study of blood T cell repertoires in COVID-19. Germline CDR1 reads MNHEY; CDR2 reads SMNVEV (reference sequence). The CDR3 totals 17 residues. Trimming took 5 bases from V and 0 from J, leaving 16 bases between them. The data were produced by immunoSEQ multiplex PCR, yet TCRdb's version contains in-frame clones alone and is incomplete. The sample includes 150,000 to 200,000 clones, approximately 80% of them seen just once. The sequencing sample was made of peripheral blood. The TCR sequence derives from a woman at least 80 years old with active or convalescent COVID-19. The rearrangement joins TRBV27 to TRBJ2-2; no definite D call. The DNA for the CDR3 is TGTGCCAGCAGTCGCCGGGTCTCCACCCCGAACACCGGGGAGCTGTTTTTT. Amino acid sequence: CASSRRVSTPNTGELFF.